These 4 T cell receptor beta chains were all obtained from the same sample, sequenced in a study of shared clonotypes between healthy human individuals. The repertoire was sequenced with immunoSEQ multiplex PCR; TCRdb's copy has only in-frame clones and lacks some. The sample contains roughly 2,500,000 clones, roughly 93% of which appear only once. Sequences were obtained from naive CD4+ T cells from PBMCs. The subset is: CD45RA+ positively selected. The source is a man in his late teens or twenties in good health. Some clones in this sample may be carry-over from other donors' samples.

The gene calls are TRBV7-2 and TRBJ2-3; 13 nucleotides align to TRBD2. Germline assignment: CDR1 SGHTA and CDR2 FQGNSA. With V trimmed by 5 bases and J by 1 base, 12 bases remained unmatched. There are 19 residues in the CDR3. Here the CDR3 reads CASSKGRTSGSLGTDTQYF. CDR3 nucleotide sequence: TGTGCCAGCAGCAAAGGCAGGACTAGCGGGAGTTTGGGCACAGATACGCAGTATTTT. The full variable domain, with the rest looked up from reference TRBV7-2 and TRBJ2-3, is GAGVSQSPSNKVTEKGKDVELRCDPISGHTALYWYRQSLGQGLEFLIYFQGNSAPDKSGLPSDRFSAERTGGSVSTLTIQRTQQEDSAVYLCASSKGRTSGSLGTDTQYFGPGTRLTVL.

In its sample, this clone was seen once. Other nucleotide sequences from this sample produce the same CDR3. CDR3 loop: CASSLIQGQETQYF. The CDR3 coding sequence is TGTGCCAGCAGCCTGATCCAGGGCCAAGAGACCCAGTACTTC. This chain links TRBV14 with TRBJ2-5; the D gene is possibly TRBD1 (5 bases). The V end lost 4 bases, the J end lost 1 base, and 10 bases lay between the germline ends. The CDR3 runs 14 residues. Per the germline V gene, CDR1 is SGHDN and CDR2 is FVKESK.

J is TRBJ2-3 and V is TRBV19, with a tentative D call TRBD2 (6 bases). V lost 0 bases and J lost 8, with 12 bases in between. The germline V gene encodes CDR1 LNHDA and CDR2 SQIVND (reference sequence). The CDR3 has 14 residues. CDR3 DNA sequence: TGTGCCAGTAGTATAGATTTAGTACTAGCTACGCAGTATTTT. This gives the protein CASSIDLVLATQYF. Supplemented by reference TRBV19 and TRBJ2-3, the full variable domain reads DGGITQSPKYLFRKEGQNVTLSCEQNLNHDAMYWYRQDPGQGLRLIYYSQIVNDFQKGDIAEGYSVSREKKESFPLTVTSAQKNPTAFYLCASSIDLVLATQYFGPGTRLTVL.

CDR3 sequence (DNA): TGTGCCAGCAGCCACCCGACTAGCGCCCCAGATACGCAGTATTTT. Residues: CASSHPTSAPDTQYF. This chain links TRBV5-4 with TRBJ2-3; 8 nucleotides line up with TRBD2. The ends lost 4 bases at V and 4 bases at J; junction bases unmatched: 8. The CDR3 consists of 15 residues. Germline V gene data show CDR1 as SGHNT and CDR2 as YYREEE (reference sequence).